This T cell receptor (beta chain) was retrieved from a study of T cell responses to AZD1222 COVID-19 vaccine. Study-wide results and caveats: Clonal diversity was possibly underestimated, and the donors were mostly white British, with more females.

With respect to this clone: What it binds is unknown.

Measured with immunoSEQ multiplex PCR; TCRdb has only the in-frame clones, and not every one. The data show fewer than 85,000 clones, about 91% seen once. The V gene lost 7 bases and the J gene lost 4 bases, with 10 bases spanning the gap. CDR1 is SQVTM, CDR2 ANQGSEA, per germline. There are 11 residues in the CDR3. The genes are TRBV29-1 and TRBJ2-5, with D possibly being TRBD1 or TRBD2 (5 bases each). Here the sequenced sample was peripheral blood, taken 28 days after the second AZD1222 dose. The receptor comes from an adult who received the AZD1222 COVID-19 vaccine. CDR3 sequence (DNA): TGCAGCGGGGGGACCGTAGAGACCCAGTACTTC. Translated: CSGGTVETQYF.